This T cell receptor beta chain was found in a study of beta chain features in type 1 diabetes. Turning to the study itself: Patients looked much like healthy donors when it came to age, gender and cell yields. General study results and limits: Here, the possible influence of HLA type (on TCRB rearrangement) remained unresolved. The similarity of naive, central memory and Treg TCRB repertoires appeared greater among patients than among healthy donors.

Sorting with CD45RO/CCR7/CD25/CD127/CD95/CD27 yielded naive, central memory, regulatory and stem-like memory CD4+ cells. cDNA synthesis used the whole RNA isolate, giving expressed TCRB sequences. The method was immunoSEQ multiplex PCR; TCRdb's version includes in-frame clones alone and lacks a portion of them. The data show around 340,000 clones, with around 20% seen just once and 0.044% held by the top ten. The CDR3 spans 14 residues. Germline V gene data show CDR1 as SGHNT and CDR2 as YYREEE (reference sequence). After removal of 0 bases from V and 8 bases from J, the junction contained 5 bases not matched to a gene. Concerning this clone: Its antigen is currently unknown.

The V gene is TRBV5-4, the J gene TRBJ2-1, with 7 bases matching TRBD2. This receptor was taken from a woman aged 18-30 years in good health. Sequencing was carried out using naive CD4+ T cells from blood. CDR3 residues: CASSLEWAGDEQFF. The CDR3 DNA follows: TGTGCCAGCAGCTTGGAGTGGGCGGGGGATGAGCAGTTCTTC.